The source of this T cell receptor (beta chain) is a study of control samples from healthy donors and cancer patients. CDR3 length: 13 amino acids. Trimming cost V 2 bases and J 5 bases; bases outside gene matches: 0. The germline V gene encodes CDR1 KGHSH and CDR2 LQKENI. Assay: immunoSEQ multiplex PCR; the TCRdb copy retains only in-frame clones and omits some. The top ten hold approximately 38% of the sample, which has tens of thousands of clones, approximately 88% seen once. The sequence came from a man aged 70 or older with lung cancer. The sample comprised PBMCs. The chain is built from TRBV18 and TRBJ1-1; 9 bases are a match to TRBD1. CDR3 DNA sequence: TGTGCCAGCTCACCAGGACAGGGGACTGAAGCTTTCTTT. Amino acids: CASSPGQGTEAFF.